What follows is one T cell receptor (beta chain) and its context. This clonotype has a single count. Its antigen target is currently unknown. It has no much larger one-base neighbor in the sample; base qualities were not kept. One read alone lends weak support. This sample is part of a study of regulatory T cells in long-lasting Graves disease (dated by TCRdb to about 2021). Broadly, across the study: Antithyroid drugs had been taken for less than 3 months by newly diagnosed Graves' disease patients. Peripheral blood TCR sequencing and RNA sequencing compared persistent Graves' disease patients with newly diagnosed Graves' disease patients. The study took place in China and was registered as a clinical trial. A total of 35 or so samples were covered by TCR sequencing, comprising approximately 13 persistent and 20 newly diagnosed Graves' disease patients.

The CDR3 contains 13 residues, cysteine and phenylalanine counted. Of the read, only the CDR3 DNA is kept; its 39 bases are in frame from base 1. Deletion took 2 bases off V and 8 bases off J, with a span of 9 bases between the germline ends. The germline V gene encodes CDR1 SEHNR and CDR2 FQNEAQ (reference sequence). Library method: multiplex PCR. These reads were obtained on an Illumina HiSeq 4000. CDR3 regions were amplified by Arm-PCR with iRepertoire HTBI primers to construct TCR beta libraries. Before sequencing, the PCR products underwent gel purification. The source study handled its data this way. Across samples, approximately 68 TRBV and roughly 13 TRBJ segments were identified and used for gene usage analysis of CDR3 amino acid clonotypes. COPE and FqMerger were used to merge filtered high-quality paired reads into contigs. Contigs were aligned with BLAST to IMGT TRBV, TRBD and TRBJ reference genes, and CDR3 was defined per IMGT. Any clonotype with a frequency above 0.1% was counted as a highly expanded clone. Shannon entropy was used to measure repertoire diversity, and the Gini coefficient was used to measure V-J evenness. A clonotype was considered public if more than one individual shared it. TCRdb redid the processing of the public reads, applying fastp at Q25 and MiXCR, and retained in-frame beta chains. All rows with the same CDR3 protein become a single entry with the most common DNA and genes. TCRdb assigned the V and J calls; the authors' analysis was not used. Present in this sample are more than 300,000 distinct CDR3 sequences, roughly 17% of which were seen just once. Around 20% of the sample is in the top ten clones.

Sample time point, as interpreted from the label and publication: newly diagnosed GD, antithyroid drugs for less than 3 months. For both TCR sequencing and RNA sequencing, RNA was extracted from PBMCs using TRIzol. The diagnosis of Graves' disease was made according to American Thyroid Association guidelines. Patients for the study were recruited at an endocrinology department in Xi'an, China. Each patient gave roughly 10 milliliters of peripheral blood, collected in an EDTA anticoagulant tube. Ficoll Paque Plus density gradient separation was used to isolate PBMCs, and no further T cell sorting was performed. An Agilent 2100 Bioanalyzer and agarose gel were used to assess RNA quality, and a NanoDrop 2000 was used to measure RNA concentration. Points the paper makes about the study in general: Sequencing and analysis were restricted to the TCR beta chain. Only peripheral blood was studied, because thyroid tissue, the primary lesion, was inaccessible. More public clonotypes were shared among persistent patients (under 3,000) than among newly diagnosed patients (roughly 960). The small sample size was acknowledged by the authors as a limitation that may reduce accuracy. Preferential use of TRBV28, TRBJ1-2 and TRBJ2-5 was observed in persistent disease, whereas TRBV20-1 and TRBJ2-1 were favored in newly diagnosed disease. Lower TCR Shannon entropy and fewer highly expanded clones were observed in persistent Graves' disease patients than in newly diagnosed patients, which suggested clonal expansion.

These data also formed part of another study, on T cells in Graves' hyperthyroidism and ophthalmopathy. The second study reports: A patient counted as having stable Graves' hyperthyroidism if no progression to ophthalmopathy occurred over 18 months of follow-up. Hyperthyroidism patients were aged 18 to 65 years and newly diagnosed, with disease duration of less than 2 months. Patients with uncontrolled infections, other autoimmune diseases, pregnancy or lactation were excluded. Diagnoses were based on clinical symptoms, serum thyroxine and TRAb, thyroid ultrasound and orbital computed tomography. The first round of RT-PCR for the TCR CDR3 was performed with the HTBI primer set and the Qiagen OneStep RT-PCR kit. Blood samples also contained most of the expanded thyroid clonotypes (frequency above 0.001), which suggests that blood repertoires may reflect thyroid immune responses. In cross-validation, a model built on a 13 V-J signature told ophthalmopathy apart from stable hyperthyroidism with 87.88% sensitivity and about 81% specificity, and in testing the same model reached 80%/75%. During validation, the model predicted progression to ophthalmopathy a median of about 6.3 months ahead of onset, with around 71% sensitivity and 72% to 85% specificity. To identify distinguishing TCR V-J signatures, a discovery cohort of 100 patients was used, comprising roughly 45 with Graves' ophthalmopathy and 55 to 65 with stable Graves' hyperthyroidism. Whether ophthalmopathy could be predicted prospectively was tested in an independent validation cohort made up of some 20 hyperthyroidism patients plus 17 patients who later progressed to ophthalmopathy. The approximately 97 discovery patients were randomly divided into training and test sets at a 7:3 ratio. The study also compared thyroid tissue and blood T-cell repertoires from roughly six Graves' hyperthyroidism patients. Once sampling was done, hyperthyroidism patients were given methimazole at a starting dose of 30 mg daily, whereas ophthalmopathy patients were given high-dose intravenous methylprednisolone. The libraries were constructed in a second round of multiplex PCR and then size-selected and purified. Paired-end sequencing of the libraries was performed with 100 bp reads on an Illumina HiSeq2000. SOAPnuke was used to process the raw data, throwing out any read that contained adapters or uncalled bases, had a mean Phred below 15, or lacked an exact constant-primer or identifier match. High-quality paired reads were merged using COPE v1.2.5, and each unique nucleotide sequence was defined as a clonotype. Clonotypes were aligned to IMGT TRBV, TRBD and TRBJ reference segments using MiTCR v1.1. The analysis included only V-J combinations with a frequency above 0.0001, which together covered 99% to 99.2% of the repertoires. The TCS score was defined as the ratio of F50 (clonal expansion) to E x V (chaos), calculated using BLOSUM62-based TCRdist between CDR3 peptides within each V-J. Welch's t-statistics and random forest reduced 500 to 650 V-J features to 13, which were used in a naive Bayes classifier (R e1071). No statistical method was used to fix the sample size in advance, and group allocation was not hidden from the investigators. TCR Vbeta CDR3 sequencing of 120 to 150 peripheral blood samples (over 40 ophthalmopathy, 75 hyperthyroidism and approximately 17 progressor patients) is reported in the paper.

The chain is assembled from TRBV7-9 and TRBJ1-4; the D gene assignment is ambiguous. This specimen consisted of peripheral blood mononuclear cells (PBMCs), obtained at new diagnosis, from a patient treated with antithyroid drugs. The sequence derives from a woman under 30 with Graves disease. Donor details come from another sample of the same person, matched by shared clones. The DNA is TGTGCCAGCAGCTTAATGCACGGGGAAAAACTGTTTTTT. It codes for CASSLMHGEKLFF.